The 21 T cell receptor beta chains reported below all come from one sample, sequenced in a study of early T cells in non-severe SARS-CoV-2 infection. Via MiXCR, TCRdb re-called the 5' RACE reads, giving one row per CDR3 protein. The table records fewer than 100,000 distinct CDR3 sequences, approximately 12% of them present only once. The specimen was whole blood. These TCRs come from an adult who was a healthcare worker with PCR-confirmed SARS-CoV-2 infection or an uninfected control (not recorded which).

The CDR3 DNA is TGTGCCAGCAGCCCGACGGCGGGAGAAGAGACCCAGTACTTC. This gives the protein CASSPTAGEETQYF. The chain combines TRBV7-9 with TRBJ2-5, with 7 bases identical to TRBD2. V trimming: 5 bases; J trimming: 3 bases; junction bases outside the gene matches: 6. This CDR3 region has 14 residues. In germline, CDR1 is SEHNR, CDR2 FQNEAQ (reference sequence).

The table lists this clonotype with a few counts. The DNA for the CDR3 is TGCAGCGTTGAAGCGGGGGGGAAGAGTGGCTACACCTTC. The encoded protein is CSVEAGGKSGYTF. The V gene is TRBV29-1, the J gene TRBJ1-2; weak D call: TRBD1 (5 bases). The germline CDR1 and CDR2 sequences are SQVTM and ANQGSEA. V was clipped by 1 base and J by 7 bases, with 13 bases between them. This CDR3 region has 13 residues.

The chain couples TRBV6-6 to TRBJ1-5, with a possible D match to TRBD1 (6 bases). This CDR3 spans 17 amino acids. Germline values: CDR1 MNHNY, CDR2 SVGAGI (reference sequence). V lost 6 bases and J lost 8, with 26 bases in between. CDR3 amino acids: CASSQPFVTQGGEPQHF. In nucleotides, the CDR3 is TGTGCCAGCAGCCAACCTTTCGTGACCCAAGGGGGGGAGCCCCAGCATTTT.

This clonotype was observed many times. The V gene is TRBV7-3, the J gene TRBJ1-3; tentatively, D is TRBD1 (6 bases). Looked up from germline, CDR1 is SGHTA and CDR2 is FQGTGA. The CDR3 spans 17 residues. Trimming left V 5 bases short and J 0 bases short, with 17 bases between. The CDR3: CASSPGQSRYSGNTIYF. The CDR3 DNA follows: TGTGCCAGCAGCCCAGGACAGTCTAGGTACTCTGGAAACACCATATATTTT.

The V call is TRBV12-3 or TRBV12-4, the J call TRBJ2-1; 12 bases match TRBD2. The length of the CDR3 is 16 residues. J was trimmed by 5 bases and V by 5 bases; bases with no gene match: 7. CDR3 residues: CASSRTSGTWNNEQFF. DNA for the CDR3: TGTGCCAGCAGTCGGACTAGCGGGACCTGGAACAATGAGCAGTTCTTC.

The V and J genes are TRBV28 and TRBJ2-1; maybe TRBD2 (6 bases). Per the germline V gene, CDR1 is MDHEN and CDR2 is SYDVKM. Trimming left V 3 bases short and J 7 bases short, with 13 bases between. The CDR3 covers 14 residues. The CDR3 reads CASSFLGRGNEQFF. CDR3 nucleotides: TGTGCCAGCAGTTTTCTAGGACGGGGGAATGAGCAGTTCTTC. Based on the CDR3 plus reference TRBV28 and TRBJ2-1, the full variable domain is DVKVTQSSRYLVKRTGEKVFLECVQDMDHENMFWYRQDPGLGLRLIYFSYDVKMKEKGDIPEGYSVSREKKERFSLILESASTNQTSMYLCASSFLGRGNEQFFGPGTRLTVL.

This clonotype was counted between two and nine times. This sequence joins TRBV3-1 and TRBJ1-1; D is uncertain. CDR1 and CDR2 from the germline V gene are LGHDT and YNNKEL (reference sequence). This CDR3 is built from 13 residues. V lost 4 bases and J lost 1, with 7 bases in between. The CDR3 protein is CASSLNANTEAFF. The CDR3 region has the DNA TGTGCCAGCAGCCTCAACGCGAACACTGAAGCTTTCTTT.

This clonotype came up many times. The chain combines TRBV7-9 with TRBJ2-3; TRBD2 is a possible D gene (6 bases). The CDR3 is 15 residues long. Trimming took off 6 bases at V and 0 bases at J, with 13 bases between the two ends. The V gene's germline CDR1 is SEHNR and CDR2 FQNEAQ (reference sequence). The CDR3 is CASRGWSGSTDTQYF. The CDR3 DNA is TGTGCCAGCAGAGGGTGGAGCGGGAGCACAGATACGCAGTATTTT.

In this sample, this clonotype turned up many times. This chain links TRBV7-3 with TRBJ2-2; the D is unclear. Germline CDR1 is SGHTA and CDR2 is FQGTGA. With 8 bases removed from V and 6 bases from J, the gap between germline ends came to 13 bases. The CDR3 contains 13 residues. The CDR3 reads CASSFGRAGELFF. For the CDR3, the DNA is TGTGCCAGCTCGTTTGGGCGTGCCGGGGAGCTGTTTTTT.

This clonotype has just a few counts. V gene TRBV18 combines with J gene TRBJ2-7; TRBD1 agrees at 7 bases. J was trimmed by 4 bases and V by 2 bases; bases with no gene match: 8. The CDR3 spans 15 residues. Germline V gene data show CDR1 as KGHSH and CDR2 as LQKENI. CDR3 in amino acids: CASSPNQGELYEQYF. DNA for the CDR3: TGTGCCAGCTCACCAAACCAGGGGGAATTATACGAGCAGTACTTC.

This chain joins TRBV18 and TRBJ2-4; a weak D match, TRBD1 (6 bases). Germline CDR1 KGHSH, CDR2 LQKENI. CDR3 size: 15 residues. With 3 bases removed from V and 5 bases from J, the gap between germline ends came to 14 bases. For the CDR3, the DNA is TGTGCCAGCTCACCCGCGGCAGGGGCTGAAAACATTCAGTACTTC. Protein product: CASSPAAGAENIQYF.

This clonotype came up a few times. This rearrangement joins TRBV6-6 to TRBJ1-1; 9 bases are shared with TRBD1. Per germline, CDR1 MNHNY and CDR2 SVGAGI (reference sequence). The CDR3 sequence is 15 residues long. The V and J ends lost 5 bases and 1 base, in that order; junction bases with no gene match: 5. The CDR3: CASSIADRGNTEAFF. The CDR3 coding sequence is TGTGCCAGCAGTATCGCGGACAGGGGGAACACTGAAGCTTTCTTT.

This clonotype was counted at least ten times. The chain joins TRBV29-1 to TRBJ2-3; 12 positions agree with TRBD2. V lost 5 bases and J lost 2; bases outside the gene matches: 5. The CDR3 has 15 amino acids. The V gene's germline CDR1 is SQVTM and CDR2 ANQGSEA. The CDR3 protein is CSVSTSGGFTDTQYF. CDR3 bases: TGCAGCGTTTCGACTAGCGGGGGATTCACAGATACGCAGTATTTT.

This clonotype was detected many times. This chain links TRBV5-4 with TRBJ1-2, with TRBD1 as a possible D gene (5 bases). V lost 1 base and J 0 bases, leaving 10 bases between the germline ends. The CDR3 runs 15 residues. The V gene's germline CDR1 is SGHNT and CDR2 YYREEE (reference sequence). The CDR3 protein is CASSLQGRSNYGYTF. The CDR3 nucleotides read TGTGCCAGCAGCTTGCAGGGACGGTCTAACTATGGCTACACCTTC.

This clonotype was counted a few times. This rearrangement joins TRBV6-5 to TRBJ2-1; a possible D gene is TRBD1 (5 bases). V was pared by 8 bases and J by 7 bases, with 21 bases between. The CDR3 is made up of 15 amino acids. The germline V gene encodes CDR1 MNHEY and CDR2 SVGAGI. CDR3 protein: CASSLGAFLGNEQFF. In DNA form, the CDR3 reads TGTGCCAGCTCTTTAGGGGCGTTTTTGGGGAATGAGCAGTTCTTC.

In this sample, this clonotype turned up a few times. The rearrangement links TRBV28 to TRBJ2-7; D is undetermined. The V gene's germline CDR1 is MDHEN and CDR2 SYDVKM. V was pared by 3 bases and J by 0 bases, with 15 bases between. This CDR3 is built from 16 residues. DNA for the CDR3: TGTGCCAGCAGTTTCGCTGACCCGTATCTCTCCTACGAGCAGTACTTC. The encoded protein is CASSFADPYLSYEQYF.

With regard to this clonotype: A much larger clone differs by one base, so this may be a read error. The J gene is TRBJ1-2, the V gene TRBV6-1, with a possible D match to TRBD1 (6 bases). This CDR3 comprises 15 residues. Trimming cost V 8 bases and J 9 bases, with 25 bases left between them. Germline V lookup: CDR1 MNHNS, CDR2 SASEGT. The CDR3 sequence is CASVGDAGHGISYTF. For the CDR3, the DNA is TGTGCCAGCGTAGGAGATGCGGGACATGGTATCAGCTACACCTTC.

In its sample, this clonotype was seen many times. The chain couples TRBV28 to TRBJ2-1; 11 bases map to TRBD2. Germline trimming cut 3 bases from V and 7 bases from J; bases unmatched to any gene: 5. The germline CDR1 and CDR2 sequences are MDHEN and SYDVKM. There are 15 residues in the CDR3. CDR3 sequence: CASSFLAGGRNEQFF. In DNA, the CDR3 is TGTGCCAGCAGTTTTCTAGCGGGAGGTAGGAATGAGCAGTTCTTC.

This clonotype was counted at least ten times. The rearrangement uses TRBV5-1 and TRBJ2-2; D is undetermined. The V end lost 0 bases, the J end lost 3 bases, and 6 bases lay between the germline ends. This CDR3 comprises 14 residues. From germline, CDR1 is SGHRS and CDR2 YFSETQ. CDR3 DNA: TGCGCCAGCAGCTTGGGTTTTGACACCGGGGAGCTGTTTTTT. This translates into CASSLGFDTGELFF.

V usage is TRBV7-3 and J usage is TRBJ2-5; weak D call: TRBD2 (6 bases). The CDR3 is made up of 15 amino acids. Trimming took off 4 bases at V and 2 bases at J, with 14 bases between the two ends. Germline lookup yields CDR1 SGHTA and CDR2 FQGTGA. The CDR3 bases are TGTGCCAGCAGCTCCGGGGCGGGATGGCAAGAGACCCAGTACTTC. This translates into CASSSGAGWQETQYF.

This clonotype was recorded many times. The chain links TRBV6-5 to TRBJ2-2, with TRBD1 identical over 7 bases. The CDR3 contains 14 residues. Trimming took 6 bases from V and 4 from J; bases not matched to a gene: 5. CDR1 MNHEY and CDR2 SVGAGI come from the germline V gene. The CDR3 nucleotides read TGTGCCAGCAGACCGACAGGGCCCACCGGGGAGCTGTTTTTT. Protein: CASRPTGPTGELFF.